Listed below are T cell receptor beta chains from one sample, sequenced in a study of Ad26.COV2.S vaccination and SARS-CoV-2 variants. Sequencing used immunoSEQ multiplex PCR; TCRdb keeps in-frame clones, though not all of them. The sample has over 110,000 clones, around 86% seen once; the top ten hold approximately 5%. Sequenced material: peripheral blood, taken after recovery from COVID-19. Source of these receptors: a human donor who had recovered from COVID-19. CDR3s include the opening cysteine and the closing phenylalanine or tryptophan. The D gene is left open where the match is weak. Rows may omit the clone size; those that give it use once, few, many or a size class.

clone_size j_call v_call d_call cdr3_nt cdr3_aa
. TRBJ2-7 TRBV18 . TGTGCCAGCTCGAATTCGTACAGGGCAAGTTCAGGCTACGAGCAGTACTTC CASSNSYRASSGYEQYF
. TRBJ2-1 TRBV6-5 . TGTGCCAGCGCTATCCGGGACAACTCCTACAATGAGCAGTTCTTC CASAIRDNSYNEQFF
. TRBJ1-2 TRBV19 . TGTGCCAGTAGTATAGGGGCCATAAGGAAGCGCTACTATGGCTACACCTTC CASSIGAIRKRYYGYTF
. TRBJ2-4 TRBV7-2 . TGTGCCAGCAGCTTCTATGTTTTGGGGAACATTCAGTACTTC CASSFYVLGNIQYF
. TRBJ2-2 TRBV28 TRBD2 TGTGCCAGCAGTTCAGAGACTAGCGGGTTCACCGGGGAGCTGTTTTTT CASSSETSGFTGELFF
. TRBJ2-1 TRBV5-1 TRBD1 TGCGCCAGCAGCGACCCCGGGACAGGGGAGGTCTTC CASSDPGTGEVF
. TRBJ1-1 TRBV5-4 . TGTGCCAGCAGCTCCGCTGGGGGAATGAACACTGAAGCTTTCTTT CASSSAGGMNTEAFF
. TRBJ2-7 TRBV28 . TGTGCCAGCAGTTCCACTCAGGGGAACTCCTACGAGCAGTACTTC CASSSTQGNSYEQYF
few TRBJ2-5 TRBV5-1 . TGCGCCAGCAGCTTGGCCGGTAAAGAGACCCAGTACTTC CASSLAGKETQYF
. TRBJ2-1 TRBV4-3 TRBD2 TGCGCCAGCAGCCAGTCTAGCGGGGGGGCTTCTGAGCAGTTCTTC CASSQSSGGASEQFF
. TRBJ1-1 TRBV6-5 . TGTGCCAGCAGTTACGACAGGACGAACACTGAAGCTTTCTTT CASSYDRTNTEAFF
. TRBJ1-1 TRBV28 TRBD1 TGTGCCAGCAGTGAACGACAGGGGGGCGTAACTGAAGCTTTCTTT CASSERQGGVTEAFF
. TRBJ2-1 TRBV30 TRBD2 TGTGCCTGGGGCACTAGCGGGCAGTACAATGAGCAGTTCTTC CAWGTSGQYNEQFF
few TRBJ1-5 TRBV5-4 . TGTGCCAGCAGCTTGGCGGGTAATCAGCCCCAGCATTTT CASSLAGNQPQHF
. TRBJ2-7 TRBV19 TRBD2 TGTGCCAGTAGTATAAGTAGCGGGGGGGCAGTCGAGCAGTACTTC CASSISSGGAVEQYF
. TRBJ1-5 TRBV14 TRBD1 TGTGCCAGCAGCCAAGGGGACAGGTTGTATCCCCAGCATTTT CASSQGDRLYPQHF